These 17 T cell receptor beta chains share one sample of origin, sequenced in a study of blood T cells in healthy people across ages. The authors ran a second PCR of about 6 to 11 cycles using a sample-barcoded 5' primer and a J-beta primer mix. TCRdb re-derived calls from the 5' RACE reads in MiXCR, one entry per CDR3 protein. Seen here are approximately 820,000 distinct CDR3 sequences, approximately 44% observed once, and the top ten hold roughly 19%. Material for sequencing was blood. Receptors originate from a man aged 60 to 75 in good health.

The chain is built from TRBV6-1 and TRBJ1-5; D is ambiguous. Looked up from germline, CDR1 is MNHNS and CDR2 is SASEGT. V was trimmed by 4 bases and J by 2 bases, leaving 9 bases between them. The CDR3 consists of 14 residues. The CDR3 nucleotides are TGTGCCAGCAGTGTCGAATGGGGCAATCAGCCCCAGCATTTT. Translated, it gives CASSVEWGNQPQHF.

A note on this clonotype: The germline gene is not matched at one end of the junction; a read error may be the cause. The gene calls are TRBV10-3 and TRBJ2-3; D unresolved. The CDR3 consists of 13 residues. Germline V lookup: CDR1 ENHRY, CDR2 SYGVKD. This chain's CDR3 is CAVSRVGSDTQYF. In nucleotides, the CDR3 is TGTGCCGTCAGCCGGGTTGGGTCAGATACGCAGTATTTT.

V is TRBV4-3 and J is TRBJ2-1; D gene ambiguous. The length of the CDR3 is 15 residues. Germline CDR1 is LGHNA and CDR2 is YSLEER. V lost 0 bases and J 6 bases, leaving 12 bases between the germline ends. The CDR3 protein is CASSQDIGSFNEQFF. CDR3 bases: TGCGCCAGCAGCCAAGATATTGGGTCTTTCAATGAGCAGTTCTTC.

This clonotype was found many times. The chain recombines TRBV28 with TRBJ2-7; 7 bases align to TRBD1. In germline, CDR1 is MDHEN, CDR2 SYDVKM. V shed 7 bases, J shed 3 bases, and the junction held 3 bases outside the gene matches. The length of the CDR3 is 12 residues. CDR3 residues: CASTAGGYEQYF. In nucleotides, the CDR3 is TGTGCCAGCACTGCAGGGGGCTACGAGCAGTACTTC.

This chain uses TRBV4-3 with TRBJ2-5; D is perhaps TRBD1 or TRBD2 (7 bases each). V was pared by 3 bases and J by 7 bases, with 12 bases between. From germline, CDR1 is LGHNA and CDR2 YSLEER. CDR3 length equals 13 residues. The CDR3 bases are TGCGCCAGCAGCCAGCAGGGGGGGACGACCCAGTACTTC. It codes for CASSQQGGTTQYF.

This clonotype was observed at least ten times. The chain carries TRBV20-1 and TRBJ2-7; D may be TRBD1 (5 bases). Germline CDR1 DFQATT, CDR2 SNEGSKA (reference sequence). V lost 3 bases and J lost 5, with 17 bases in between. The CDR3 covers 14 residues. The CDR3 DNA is TGCAGTGCTAGCGGCAAGGGGTTACGCCACGAGCAGTACTTC. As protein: CSASGKGLRHEQYF.

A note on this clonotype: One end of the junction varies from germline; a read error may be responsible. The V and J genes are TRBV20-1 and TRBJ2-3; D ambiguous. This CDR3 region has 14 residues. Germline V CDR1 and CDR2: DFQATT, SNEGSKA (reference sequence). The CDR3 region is CSARDIPGRDTQYF. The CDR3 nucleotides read TGCAGTGCGAGAGATATCCCTGGTAGAGATACGCAGTATTTT.

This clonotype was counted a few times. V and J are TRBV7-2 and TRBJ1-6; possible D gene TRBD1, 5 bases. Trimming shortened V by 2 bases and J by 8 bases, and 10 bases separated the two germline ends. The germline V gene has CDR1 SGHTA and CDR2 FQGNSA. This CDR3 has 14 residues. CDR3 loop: CASSLQGSDSPLHF. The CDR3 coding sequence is TGTGCCAGCAGCTTACAGGGTTCGGATTCACCCCTCCACTTT.

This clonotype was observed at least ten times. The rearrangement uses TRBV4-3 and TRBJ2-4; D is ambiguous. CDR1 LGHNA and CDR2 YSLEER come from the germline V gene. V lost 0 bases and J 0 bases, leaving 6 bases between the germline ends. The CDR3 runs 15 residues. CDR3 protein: CASSQEYIAKNIQYF. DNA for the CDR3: TGCGCCAGCAGCCAAGAGTATATAGCCAAAAACATTCAGTACTTC.

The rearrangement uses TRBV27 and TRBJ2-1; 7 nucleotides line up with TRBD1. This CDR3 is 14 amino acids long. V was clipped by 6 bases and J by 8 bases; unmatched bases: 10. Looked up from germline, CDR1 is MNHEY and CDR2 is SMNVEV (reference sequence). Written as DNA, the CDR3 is TGTGCCAGCAGGGCAAACAGGGGTAATCATGAGCAGTTCTTC. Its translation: CASRANRGNHEQFF.

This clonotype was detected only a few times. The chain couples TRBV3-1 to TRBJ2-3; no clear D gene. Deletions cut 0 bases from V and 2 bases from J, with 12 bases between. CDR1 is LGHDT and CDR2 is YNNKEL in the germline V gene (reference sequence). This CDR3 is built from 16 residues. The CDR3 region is CASSQDSAFLTDTQYF. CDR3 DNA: TGTGCCAGCAGCCAAGACTCGGCTTTCCTCACAGATACGCAGTATTTT.

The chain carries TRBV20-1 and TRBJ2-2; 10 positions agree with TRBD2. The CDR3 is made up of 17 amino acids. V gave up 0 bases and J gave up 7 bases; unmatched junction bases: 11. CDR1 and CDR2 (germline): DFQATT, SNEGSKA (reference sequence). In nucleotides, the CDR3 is TGCAGTGCTAGAGATTTACTAAGCGGGGGGGCGAACGGGGAGCTGTTTTTT. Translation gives CSARDLLSGGANGELFF.

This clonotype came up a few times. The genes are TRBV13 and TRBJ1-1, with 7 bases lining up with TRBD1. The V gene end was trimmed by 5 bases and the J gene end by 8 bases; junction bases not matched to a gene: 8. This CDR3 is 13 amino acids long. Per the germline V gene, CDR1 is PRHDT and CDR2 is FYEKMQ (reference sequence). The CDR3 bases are TGTGCCAGCAGCCTTCCTCCGGGACAGGAAGCTTTCTTT. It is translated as CASSLPPGQEAFF.

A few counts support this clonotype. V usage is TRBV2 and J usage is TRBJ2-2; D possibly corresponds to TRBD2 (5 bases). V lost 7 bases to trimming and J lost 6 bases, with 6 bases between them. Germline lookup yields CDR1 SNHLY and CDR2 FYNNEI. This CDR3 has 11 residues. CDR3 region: CASKEAGELFF. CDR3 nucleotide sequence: TGTGCCAGCAAGGAGGCCGGGGAGCTGTTTTTT.

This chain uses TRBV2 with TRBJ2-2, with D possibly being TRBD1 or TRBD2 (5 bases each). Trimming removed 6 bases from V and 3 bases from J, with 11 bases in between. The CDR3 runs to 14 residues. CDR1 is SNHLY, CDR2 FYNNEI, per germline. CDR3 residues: CASSVMGDTGELFF. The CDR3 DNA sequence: TGTGCCAGCAGCGTTATGGGGGACACCGGGGAGCTGTTTTTT.

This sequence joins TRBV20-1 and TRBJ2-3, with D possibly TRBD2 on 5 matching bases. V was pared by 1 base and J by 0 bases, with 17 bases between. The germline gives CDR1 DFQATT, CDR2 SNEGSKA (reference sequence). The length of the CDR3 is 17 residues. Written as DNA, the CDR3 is TGCAGTGCTAGAGGAGACGGGAATGCTACTAGCACAGATACGCAGTATTTT. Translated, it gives CSARGDGNATSTDTQYF.

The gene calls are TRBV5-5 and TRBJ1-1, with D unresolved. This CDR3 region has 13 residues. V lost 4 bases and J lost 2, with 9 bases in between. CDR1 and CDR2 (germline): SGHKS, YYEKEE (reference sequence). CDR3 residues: CASSVRSNTEAFF. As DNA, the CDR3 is TGTGCCAGCAGCGTGAGGTCAAACACTGAAGCTTTCTTT.